In this sample, the clone carrying this T cell receptor (beta chain) turned up many times. No antigen is known for it. This specimen belongs to a study of read filtering for tumor transcriptome and immune sequencing. About the research overall: By R-ISS, stages I, II and III held approximately 8, 16 and 7 patients. Findings and caveats of the study: Sorted CD138-negative bone marrow cells were not purified T cells.

Germline CDR1 is SGHKS and CDR2 is YYEKEE (reference sequence). This CDR3 spans 14 amino acids. V was clipped by 7 bases and J by 0 bases; unmatched bases: 7. This library used approximately 370 ng RNA and molecular barcoded adaptors spanning alpha/delta and beta/gamma chains. A single record per CDR3 protein comes from TCRdb applying MiXCR to the reads. The table includes around 50,000 distinct CDR3 sequences, roughly 20% detected once. This receptor was identified in a donor aged 40 or older with multiple myeloma. This chain joins TRBV5-5 and TRBJ2-7, with 7 bases lining up with TRBD1. The sample taken for sequencing was a population of CD138-negative cells sorted from bone marrow. The CDR3 DNA reads TGTGCCAGCTCCCCGACAGGGAGCTCCTACGAGCAGTACTTC. Translated, it gives CASSPTGSSYEQYF.